Listed below are T cell receptor beta chains from one sample, sequenced in a study of vaccination and CD4 T cells after COVID-19. TCRdb re-called the PCR reads through MiXCR, storing one row per CDR3 protein. The data contain more than 5,000 distinct CDR3 sequences, about 34% of them singletons. These TCRs' antigens remain unknown. Sequencing input: CD4+ T cells from blood, cultured in vitro. These receptors originate from a human donor in good health. The CDR3 runs from the conserved cysteine through the conserved F or W. Each record gives: J gene, V gene, D gene, clone size, CDR3 DNA, CDR3 protein. D genes are given only for firm matches. Only some rows state a clone size, as once, few, many or a class for expanded clones.

J: TRBJ2-1
V: TRBV24-1
D: TRBD2
size: -
DNA: TGTGCCACCAGTGATCAGCGGGGGGACGAAAATGAGCAGTTCTTC
CDR3: CATSDQRGDENEQFF

J: TRBJ2-1
V: TRBV6-1
D: TRBD1
size: few
DNA: TGTGCCAGCAGCTTGGGGAAATGGGACAGCCGGTACGATGAGCAGTTCTTC
CDR3: CASSLGKWDSRYDEQFF

J: TRBJ1-3
V: TRBV7-9
D: -
size: -
DNA: TGTGCCAGCAGCTTAGGGGGCCACTCTGGAAACACCATATATTTT
CDR3: CASSLGGHSGNTIYF

J: TRBJ1-1
V: TRBV11-3
D: -
size: -
DNA: TGTGCCAGCAGCTTAGAGCAAACAAAGGAAGCTTTCTTT
CDR3: CASSLEQTKEAFF

J: TRBJ1-2
V: TRBV21-1
D: -
size: -
DNA: TGTGCCAGCAGCAAAGAGAAGAAGAACAGGGTAGGCTACACCTTC
CDR3: CASSKEKKNRVGYTF

J: TRBJ1-2
V: TRBV27
D: -
size: -
DNA: TGTGCCAGCAGGAATCCTCTACAGGTTTGGGGGGGCTACACCTTC
CDR3: CASRNPLQVWGGYTF

J: TRBJ2-5
V: TRBV10-2
D: -
size: few
DNA: TGCGCCAGCAGTGAGGGCATCAGGGGCCAACAAGAGACCCAGTACTTC
CDR3: CASSEGIRGQQETQYF

J: TRBJ2-3
V: TRBV12-3/TRBV12-4
D: -
size: once
DNA: TGTGCCAGCAGTTATCGTGATACGCAGTATTTT
CDR3: CASSYRDTQYF

J: TRBJ1-6
V: TRBV9
D: TRBD1
size: -
DNA: TGTGCCAGCAGCACAGGGGATTCACCCCTCCACTTT
CDR3: CASSTGDSPLHF

J: TRBJ2-1
V: TRBV30
D: -
size: -
DNA: TGTGCGCGAAGAGAGGGGGGGTCCTACAATGAGCAGTTCTTC
CDR3: CARREGGSYNEQFF

J: TRBJ1-1
V: TRBV7-9
D: -
size: -
DNA: TGTGCCAGCAGCTTAGAGGAGACTGAAGCTTTCTTT
CDR3: CASSLEETEAFF

J: TRBJ1-1
V: TRBV12-3/TRBV12-4
D: -
size: -
DNA: TGTGCCAGCAGTTTAGGGGTGAATCCATGGGCTTTCTTT
CDR3: CASSLGVNPWAFF

J: TRBJ1-2
V: TRBV28
D: -
size: -
DNA: TGTGCCACCGAATCACCGGACGGCACCAGGGTCAATGGCTACACCTTC
CDR3: CATESPDGTRVNGYTF

J: TRBJ1-5
V: TRBV6-1
D: -
size: -
DNA: TGTGCCAGCCACAGGGTTAGCAATCAGCCCCAGCATTTT
CDR3: CASHRVSNQPQHF

J: TRBJ1-4
V: TRBV20-1
D: TRBD1
size: -
DNA: TGCAGTGCTAGCAGGGGGCCCCTAACTAATGAAAAACTGTTTTTT
CDR3: CSASRGPLTNEKLFF

J: TRBJ1-1
V: TRBV6-1
D: TRBD1
size: -
DNA: TGTGCCAGCAGTACGTCTGGACAGGGGGGCGGGAACACTGAAGCTTTCTTT
CDR3: CASSTSGQGGGNTEAFF

J: TRBJ2-7
V: TRBV6-5
D: -
size: few
DNA: TGTGCCAGCAGTTACGGCTTTGCGGAGTACTTC
CDR3: CASSYGFAEYF

J: TRBJ2-2
V: TRBV7-3
D: -
size: -
DNA: TGTGCCAGCAGCTTACATCCGAACACCGGGGAGCTGTTTTTT
CDR3: CASSLHPNTGELFF

J: TRBJ1-2
V: TRBV12-3/TRBV12-4
D: TRBD1
size: -
DNA: TGTGCCAGCAGTGCTAACTCACAGGGGGCGAGGGGCTACACCTTC
CDR3: CASSANSQGARGYTF

J: TRBJ1-1
V: TRBV2
D: TRBD1
size: few
DNA: TGTGCCAGCAGCACAGGGGGGAACACTGAAGCTTTCTTT
CDR3: CASSTGGNTEAFF

J: TRBJ2-2
V: TRBV7-9
D: -
size: -
DNA: TGTGCCAGCAGTTATGGTATGGGGGAGCTGTTTTTT
CDR3: CASSYGMGELFF

J: TRBJ1-1
V: TRBV2
D: -
size: -
DNA: TGTGCCAGCAGCGTGGAGGGAAGGAGGTCTGAAGCTTTCTTT
CDR3: CASSVEGRRSEAFF

J: TRBJ2-3
V: TRBV7-6
D: TRBD1
size: -
DNA: TGTGCTAGCAGCCTCTCCCCGCCAGGGACAGGGGATCCAGATACGCAGTATTTT
CDR3: CASSLSPPGTGDPDTQYF

J: TRBJ1-5
V: TRBV4-1
D: -
size: -
DNA: TGCGCCAGCAGCCTAGAGTTCGGTCCCACCCTCTATAGCAATCAGCCCCAGCATTTT
CDR3: CASSLEFGPTLYSNQPQHF

J: TRBJ1-2
V: TRBV6-1
D: -
size: few
DNA: TGTGCCAGCAGTGGGGGTAGGGGAGTAGAGGGCTACACCTTC
CDR3: CASSGGRGVEGYTF

J: TRBJ1-1
V: TRBV2
D: -
size: -
DNA: TGTGCCAGCAGACGCGTACTTGGGAACACTGAAGCTTTCTTT
CDR3: CASRRVLGNTEAFF

J: TRBJ2-3
V: TRBV20-1
D: -
size: -
DNA: TGCGGTGCTAGGCGGCACTGGGGAACAGATACGCAGTATTTT
CDR3: CGARRHWGTDTQYF

J: TRBJ1-5
V: TRBV30
D: TRBD1
size: once
DNA: TGTGCCTGGAGTGTAACAGGGGGCAGAAGGCAGCCCCAGCATTTT
CDR3: CAWSVTGGRRQPQHF

J: TRBJ1-1
V: TRBV7-6
D: -
size: -
DNA: TGTGCCAGCAGCTTAGAATGGGGTGGTGAAGCTTTCTTT
CDR3: CASSLEWGGEAFF

J: TRBJ2-4
V: TRBV20-1
D: -
size: -
DNA: TGCAGTGCTAGTATCTTGCTTGGGGCAAGTAAAAACATTCAGTACTTC
CDR3: CSASILLGASKNIQYF

J: TRBJ2-1
V: TRBV7-9
D: -
size: few
DNA: TGTGCCAGCAGCATCCCCCTCGGGGGCAATGAGCAGTTCTTC
CDR3: CASSIPLGGNEQFF